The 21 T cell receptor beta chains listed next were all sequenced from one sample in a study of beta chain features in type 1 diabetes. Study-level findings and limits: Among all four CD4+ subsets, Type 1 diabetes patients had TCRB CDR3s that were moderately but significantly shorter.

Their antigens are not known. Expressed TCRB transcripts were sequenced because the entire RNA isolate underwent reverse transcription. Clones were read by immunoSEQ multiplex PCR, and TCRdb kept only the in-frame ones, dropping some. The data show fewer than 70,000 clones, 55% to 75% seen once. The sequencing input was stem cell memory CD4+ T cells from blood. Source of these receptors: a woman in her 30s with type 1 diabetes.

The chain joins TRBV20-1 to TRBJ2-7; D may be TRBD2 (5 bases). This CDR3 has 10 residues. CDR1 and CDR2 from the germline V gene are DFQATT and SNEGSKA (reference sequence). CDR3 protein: CSSRGSEQYF. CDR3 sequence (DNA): TGCAGCTCTCGGGGATCCGAGCAGTACTTC.

CDR3 DNA sequence: TGTGCCAGCAGCGTAGGTAGATTGGACACCGGGGAGCTGTTTTTT. It specifies CASSVGRLDTGELFF. This chain connects TRBV9 to TRBJ2-2; D unclear. Looked up from germline, CDR1 is SGDLS and CDR2 is YYNGEE. The CDR3 length is 15 residues. Trimming cost V 0 bases and J 3 bases, with 9 bases left between them.

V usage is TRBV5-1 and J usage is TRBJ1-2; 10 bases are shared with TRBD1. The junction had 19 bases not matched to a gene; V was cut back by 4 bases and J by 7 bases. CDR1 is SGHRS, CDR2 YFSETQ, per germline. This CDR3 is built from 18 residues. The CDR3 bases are TGCGCCAGCAGCGGGCGGGACAGGGGATCGAGGGCTCGTGGTGGCTACACCTTC. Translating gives CASSGRDRGSRARGGYTF.

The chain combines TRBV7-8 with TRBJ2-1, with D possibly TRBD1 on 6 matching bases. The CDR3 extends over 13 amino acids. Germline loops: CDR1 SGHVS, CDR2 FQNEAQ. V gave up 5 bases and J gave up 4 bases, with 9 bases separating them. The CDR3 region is CASSPGQYNEQFF. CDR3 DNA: TGTGCCAGCAGCCCCGGACAGTACAATGAGCAGTTCTTC. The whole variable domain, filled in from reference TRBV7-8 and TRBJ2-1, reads GAGVSQSPRYKVAKRGQDVALRCDPISGHVSLFWYQQALGQGPEFLTYFQNEAQLDKSGLPSDRFFAERPEGSVSTLKIQRTQQEDSAVYLCASSPGQYNEQFFGPGTRLTVL.

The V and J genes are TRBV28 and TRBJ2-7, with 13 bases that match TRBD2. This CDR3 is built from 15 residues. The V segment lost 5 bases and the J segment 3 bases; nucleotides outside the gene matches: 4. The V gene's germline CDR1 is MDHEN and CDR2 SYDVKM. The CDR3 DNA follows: TGTGCCAGCAGTCCCGGGACTAGCGGGGACTACGAGCAGTACTTC. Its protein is CASSPGTSGDYEQYF.

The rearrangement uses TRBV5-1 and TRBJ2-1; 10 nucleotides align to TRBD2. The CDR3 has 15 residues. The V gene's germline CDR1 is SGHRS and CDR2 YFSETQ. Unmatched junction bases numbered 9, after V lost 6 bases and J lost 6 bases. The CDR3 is CASTPAGGNFNEQFF. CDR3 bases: TGCGCCAGCACCCCAGCGGGAGGGAACTTCAATGAGCAGTTCTTC.

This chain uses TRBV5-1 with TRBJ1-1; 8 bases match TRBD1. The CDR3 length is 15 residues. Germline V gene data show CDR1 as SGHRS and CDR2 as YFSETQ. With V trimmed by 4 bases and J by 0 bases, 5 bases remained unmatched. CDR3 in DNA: TGCGCCAGCAGCCCAATGACAGGGGTGAACACTGAAGCTTTCTTT. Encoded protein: CASSPMTGVNTEAFF.

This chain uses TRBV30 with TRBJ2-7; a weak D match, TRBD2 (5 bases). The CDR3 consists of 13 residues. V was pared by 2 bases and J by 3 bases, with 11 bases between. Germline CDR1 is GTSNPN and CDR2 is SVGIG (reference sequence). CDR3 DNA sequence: TGTGCCTGGAGTAACATAGAGGGCTACGAGCAGTACTTC. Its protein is CAWSNIEGYEQYF.

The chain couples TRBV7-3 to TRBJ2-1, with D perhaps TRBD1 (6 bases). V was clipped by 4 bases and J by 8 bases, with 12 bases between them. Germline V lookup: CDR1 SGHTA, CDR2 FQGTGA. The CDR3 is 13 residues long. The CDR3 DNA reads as TGTGCCAGCAGCTCGCAGGGGATCGATGAGCAGTTCTTC. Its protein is CASSSQGIDEQFF. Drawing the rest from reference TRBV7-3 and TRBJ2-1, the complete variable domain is GAGVSQTPSNKVTEKGKYVELRCDPISGHTALYWYRQSLGQGPEFLIYFQGTGAADDSGLPNDRFFAVRPEGSVSTLKIQRTERGDSAVYLCASSSQGIDEQFFGPGTRLTVL.

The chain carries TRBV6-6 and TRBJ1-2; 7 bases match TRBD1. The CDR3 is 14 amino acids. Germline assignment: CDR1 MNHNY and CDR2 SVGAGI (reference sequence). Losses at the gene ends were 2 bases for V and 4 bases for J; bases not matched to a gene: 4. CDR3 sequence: CASSYAGGFYGYTF. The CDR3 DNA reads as TGTGCCAGCAGTTACGCAGGGGGATTCTATGGCTACACCTTC.

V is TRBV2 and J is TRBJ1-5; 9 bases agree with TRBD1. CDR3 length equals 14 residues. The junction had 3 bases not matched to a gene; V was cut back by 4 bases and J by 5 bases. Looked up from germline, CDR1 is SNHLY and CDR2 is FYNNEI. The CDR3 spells CASSGDRADQPQHF. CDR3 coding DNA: TGTGCCAGCAGTGGGGACAGGGCGGATCAGCCCCAGCATTTT.

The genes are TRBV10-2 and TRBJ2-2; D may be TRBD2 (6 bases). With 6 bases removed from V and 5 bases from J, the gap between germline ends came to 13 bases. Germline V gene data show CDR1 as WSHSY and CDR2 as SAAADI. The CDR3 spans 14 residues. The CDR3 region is CASRPGLHTGELFF. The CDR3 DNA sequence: TGCGCCAGCAGACCGGGACTGCATACCGGGGAGCTGTTTTTT.

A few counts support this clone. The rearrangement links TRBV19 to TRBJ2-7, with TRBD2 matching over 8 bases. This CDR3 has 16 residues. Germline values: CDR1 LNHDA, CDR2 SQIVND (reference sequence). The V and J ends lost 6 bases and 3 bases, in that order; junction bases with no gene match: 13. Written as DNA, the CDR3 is TGTGCCAGTAGCACAAATCGGGAGGGAAGGAGCTACGAGCAGTACTTC. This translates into CASSTNREGRSYEQYF.

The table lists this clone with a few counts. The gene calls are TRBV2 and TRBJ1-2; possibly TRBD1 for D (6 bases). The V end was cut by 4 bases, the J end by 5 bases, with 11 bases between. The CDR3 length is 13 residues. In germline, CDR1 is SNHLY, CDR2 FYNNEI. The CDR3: CASSGQAGYGYTF. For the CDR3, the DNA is TGTGCCAGCAGTGGACAGGCTGGGTATGGCTACACCTTC.

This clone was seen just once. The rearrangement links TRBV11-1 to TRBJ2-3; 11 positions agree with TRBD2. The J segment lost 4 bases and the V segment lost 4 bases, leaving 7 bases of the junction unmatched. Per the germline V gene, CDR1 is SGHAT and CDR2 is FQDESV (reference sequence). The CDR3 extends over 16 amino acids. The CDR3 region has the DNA TGTGCCAGCAGCTACCCCGGGACTAGCGGATCAGATACGCAGTATTTT. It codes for CASSYPGTSGSDTQYF.

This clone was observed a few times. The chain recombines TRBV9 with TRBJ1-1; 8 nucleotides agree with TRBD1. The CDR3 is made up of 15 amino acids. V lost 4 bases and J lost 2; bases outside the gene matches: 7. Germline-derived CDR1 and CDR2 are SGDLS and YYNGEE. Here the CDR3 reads CASSPRQGFNTEAFF. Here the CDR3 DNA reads TGTGCCAGCAGCCCGAGACAGGGGTTCAACACTGAAGCTTTCTTT.

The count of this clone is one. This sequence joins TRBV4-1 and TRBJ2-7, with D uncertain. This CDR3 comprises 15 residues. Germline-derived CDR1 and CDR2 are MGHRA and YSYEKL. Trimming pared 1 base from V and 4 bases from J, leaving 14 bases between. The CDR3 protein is CASSQAPDSLYEQYF. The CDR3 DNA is TGCGCCAGCAGCCAAGCCCCTGACTCGCTGTACGAGCAGTACTTC.

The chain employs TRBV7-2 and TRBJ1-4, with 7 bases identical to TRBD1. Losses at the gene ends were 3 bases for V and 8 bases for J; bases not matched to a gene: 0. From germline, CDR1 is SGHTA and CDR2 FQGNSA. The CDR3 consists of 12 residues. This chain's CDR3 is CASSFRGEKLFF. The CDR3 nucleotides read TGTGCCAGCAGCTTCAGGGGGGAAAAACTGTTTTTT.

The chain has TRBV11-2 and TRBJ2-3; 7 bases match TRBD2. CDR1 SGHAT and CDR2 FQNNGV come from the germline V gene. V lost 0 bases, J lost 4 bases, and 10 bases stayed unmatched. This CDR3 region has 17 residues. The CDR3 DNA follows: TGTGCCAGCAGCTTAGATGTGGGGGAGGGGAATTCAGATACGCAGTATTTT. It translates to CASSLDVGEGNSDTQYF.

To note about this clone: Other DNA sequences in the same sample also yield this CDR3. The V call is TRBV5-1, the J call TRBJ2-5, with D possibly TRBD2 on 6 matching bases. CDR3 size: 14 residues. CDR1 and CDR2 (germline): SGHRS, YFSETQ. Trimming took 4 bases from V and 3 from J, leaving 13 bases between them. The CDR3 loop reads CASSLAGTEETQYF. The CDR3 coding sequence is TGCGCCAGCAGCCTTGCCGGGACTGAAGAGACCCAGTACTTC.

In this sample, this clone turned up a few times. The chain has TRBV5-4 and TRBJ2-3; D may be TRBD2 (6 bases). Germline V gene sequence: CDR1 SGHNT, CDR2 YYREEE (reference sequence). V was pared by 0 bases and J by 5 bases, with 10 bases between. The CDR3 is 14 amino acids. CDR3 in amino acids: CASSLELAGDTQYF. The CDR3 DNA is TGTGCCAGCAGCTTGGAACTAGCAGGAGATACGCAGTATTTT. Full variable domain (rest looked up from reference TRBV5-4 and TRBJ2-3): ETGVTQSPTHLIKTRGQQVTLRCSSQSGHNTVSWYQQALGQGPQFIFQYYREEENGRGNFPPRFSGLQFPNYSSELNVNALELDDSALYLCASSLELAGDTQYFGPGTRLTVL.